This T cell receptor (beta chain) was sequenced in a study of cytomegalovirus exposure and HLA in healthy donors. Broader study findings: Most TCR beta V segments were productive about 87% or about 30% of the time in an earlier analysis.

The CDR3 loop spans 12 amino acids. CDR1 and CDR2 from the germline V gene are SSHAT and FNYEAQ (reference sequence). Trimming at V came to 5 bases and at J to 15 bases, leaving 10 bases not matched to a gene. With 60 Vbeta and 13 Jbeta primers, the PCR was carried out. Sequencing was performed with immunoSEQ multiplex PCR; in TCRdb, only in-frame clones are kept and a portion is missing. The sample yields about 100,000 clones, approximately 81% seen once. Notes on this clone: The antigen remains undetermined.

The V gene is TRBV7-7, the J gene TRBJ2-1; 7 nucleotides match TRBD2. The TCR was taken from a male donor in good health and CMV-seropositive. The sample comprised PBMCs. The CDR3 protein is CASSPRSGAWFF. The CDR3 nucleotides are TGTGCCAGCAGCCCCCGGAGCGGGGCCTGGTTCTTC.